The 18 T cell receptor beta chains listed next were all sequenced from one sample in a study of T-cell reconstitution after alpha-beta-depleted transplantation in children. It was with unique molecular identifiers that the TCRbeta library was prepared. Each CDR3 protein is one row after TCRdb ran MiXCR on the PCR reads. Among just over 350,000 distinct CDR3 sequences listed, 13% were seen once. Here the sequenced sample was PBMCs, taken from the stem cell graft. Receptor source: a human donor who donated a stem cell graft to a child with Fanconi anemia.

In its sample, this clonotype was seen many times. Written as DNA, the CDR3 is TGCAGTGCTACCGACAGGGCGGGAAACACCATATATTTT. Protein sequence: CSATDRAGNTIYF. This chain connects TRBV20-1 to TRBJ1-3; 7 nucleotides line up with TRBD1. The CDR3 consists of 13 residues. The trim removed 4 bases at V and 4 bases at J, leaving 4 bases unmatched. CDR1 is DFQATT and CDR2 is SNEGSKA in the germline V gene (reference sequence).

This clonotype was counted only a few times. The rearrangement links TRBV7-8 to TRBJ1-1, with TRBD1 as a possible D gene (5 bases). CDR1 is SGHVS and CDR2 is FQNEAQ in the germline V gene. The V end lost 5 bases, the J end lost 4 bases, and 23 bases lay between the germline ends. CDR3 length: 17 residues. This CDR3 is CASSPRWQSGLGTEAFF. In nucleotides, the CDR3 is TGTGCCAGCAGCCCTCGGTGGCAGTCAGGGTTGGGCACTGAAGCTTTCTTT.

The genes are TRBV4-3 and TRBJ1-4; 7 bases match TRBD1. The CDR3 consists of 19 residues. V was clipped by 0 bases and J by 1 base; unmatched bases: 11. Germline V CDR1 and CDR2: LGHNA, YSLEER. The CDR3 DNA reads as TGCGCCAGCAGCCAAGATCTCGTAGGGGGCCACAGAACTAATGAAAAACTGTTTTTT. Translating gives CASSQDLVGGHRTNEKLFF.

This clonotype was seen more than once but under ten times. Written as DNA, the CDR3 is TGTGCCAGCAGCGCCATGACAGGGTGGAAAACTGAAGCTTTCTTT. As protein: CASSAMTGWKTEAFF. This chain links TRBV11-1 with TRBJ1-1; 7 nucleotides match TRBD1. Germline V gene sequence: CDR1 SGHAT, CDR2 FQDESV (reference sequence). CDR3 length: 15 amino acids. Trimming cost V 5 bases and J 5 bases; bases outside gene matches: 11.

The chain couples TRBV6-1 to TRBJ1-1; 8 bases are a match to TRBD1. This CDR3 has 14 residues. Germline-derived CDR1 and CDR2 are MNHNS and SASEGT. Trimming took 3 bases from V and 5 from J; bases not matched to a gene: 5. Here the CDR3 reads CASSEFGQGTEAFF. In DNA, the CDR3 is TGTGCCAGCAGTGAGTTCGGACAGGGAACTGAAGCTTTCTTT.

This clonotype was detected many times. The chain joins TRBV12-3 or TRBV12-4 to TRBJ2-3, with no clear D. Between the trimmed V and J ends, which lost 6 bases and 2 bases, there was a span of 15 bases. The CDR3 has 15 residues. The CDR3 here is CASSFFGQATDTQYF. The CDR3 nucleotides read TGTGCCAGCAGCTTCTTCGGGCAGGCCACAGATACGCAGTATTTT.

V and J are TRBV19 and TRBJ2-3; D perhaps matches TRBD1 (5 bases). The V and J ends lost 3 bases and 5 bases respectively, with 6 bases between them. Germline V gene data show CDR1 as LNHDA and CDR2 as SQIVND (reference sequence). CDR3 length equals 12 residues. The CDR3 loop is CASSIREDTQYF. CDR3 nucleotides: TGTGCCAGTAGTATCAGGGAAGATACGCAGTATTTT.

In this sample, this clonotype turned up a few times. V and J are TRBV28 and TRBJ1-5; 8 bases agree with TRBD1. From germline, CDR1 is MDHEN and CDR2 SYDVKM. The CDR3 length is 14 residues. V gave up 6 bases and J gave up 4 bases; unmatched junction bases: 5. The CDR3 protein is CASRTTGGNQPQHF. CDR3 DNA sequence: TGTGCCAGCAGGACAACAGGGGGGAATCAGCCCCAGCATTTT.

The chain recombines TRBV6-2 or TRBV6-3 with TRBJ2-1; D unresolved. V was trimmed by 8 bases and J by 1 base, leaving 15 bases between them. Germline lookup yields CDR1 MNHEY and CDR2 SVGEGT. The CDR3 has 15 residues. The CDR3 loop reads CASGTTVSSYNEQFF. In DNA form, the CDR3 reads TGTGCCAGCGGAACCACAGTCTCATCCTACAATGAGCAGTTCTTC.

This clonotype has a handful of counts. The chain employs TRBV5-4 and TRBJ2-1; 10 bases match TRBD1. Germline loops: CDR1 SGHNT, CDR2 YYREEE (reference sequence). The CDR3 is made up of 16 amino acids. V shed 4 bases and J 2 bases; nucleotides not matched to a gene: 6. The CDR3 here is CASSPGGQGTYNEQFF. DNA for the CDR3: TGTGCCAGCAGCCCAGGGGGACAGGGGACCTACAATGAGCAGTTCTTC.

This clonotype was counted between two and nine times. The V and J genes are TRBV7-2 and TRBJ2-3; D is ambiguous. The germline gives CDR1 SGHTA, CDR2 FQGNSA. The CDR3 has 12 residues. Trimming left V 5 bases short and J 2 bases short, with 5 bases between. CDR3 residues: CASSAYTDTQYF. The CDR3 coding sequence is TGTGCCAGCAGCGCTTACACAGATACGCAGTATTTT.

In this sample, this clonotype turned up many times. The V call is TRBV29-1, the J call TRBJ2-3; either TRBD1 or TRBD2 may supply D (5 bases each). Trimming shortened V by 8 bases and J by 4 bases, and 19 bases separated the two germline ends. CDR3 length: 14 amino acids. Germline lookup yields CDR1 SQVTM and CDR2 ANQGSEA. CDR3: CSSTGTPASDTQYF. The CDR3 coding sequence is TGCAGCAGCACCGGGACCCCAGCCTCAGATACGCAGTATTTT.

CDR3 sequence (DNA): TGCGCCAGCAGCCAAGATTTGGGGAACACTGAAGCTTTCTTT. Translating gives CASSQDLGNTEAFF. The chain joins TRBV4-3 to TRBJ1-1, with D hard to call. Germline CDR1 and CDR2: LGHNA and YSLEER. The CDR3 sequence is 14 residues long. The V and J ends lost 0 bases and 1 base respectively, with 6 bases between them.

This clonotype was counted a few times. The chain uses TRBV20-1 and TRBJ2-3, with unresolved D. Trimming removed 1 base at V and 0 bases at J, with 14 bases between. The CDR3 extends over 16 amino acids. Germline lookup yields CDR1 DFQATT and CDR2 SNEGSKA (reference sequence). CDR3 amino acids: CSARGAYTPSTDTQYF. CDR3 nucleotides: TGCAGTGCTAGAGGCGCGTATACGCCTAGCACAGATACGCAGTATTTT.

The V gene is TRBV12-3 or TRBV12-4, the J gene TRBJ1-1; possibly TRBD1 for D (5 bases). This CDR3 is built from 12 residues. Deletions cut 5 bases from V and 4 bases from J, with 8 bases between. As DNA, the CDR3 is TGTGCCAGCAGTCCAGGGTCCACTGAAGCTTTCTTT. Amino acids: CASSPGSTEAFF.

The table lists this clonotype with a few counts. This chain joins TRBV6-2 or TRBV6-3 and TRBJ2-3, with unresolved D. The CDR3 loop spans 15 amino acids. V was pared by 7 bases and J by 0 bases, with 14 bases between. Per germline, CDR1 MNHEY and CDR2 SVGEGT. The CDR3 is CASTKGPFSTDTQYF. The CDR3 nucleotides read TGTGCCAGCACCAAGGGTCCGTTTAGCACAGATACGCAGTATTTT.

This clonotype was seen many times. The chain recombines TRBV5-1 with TRBJ2-2; D call uncertain. The CDR3 is 14 residues long. Germline assignment: CDR1 SGHRS and CDR2 YFSETQ. V shed 5 bases and J shed 1 base, with 9 bases lying between them. As DNA, the CDR3 is TGCGCCAGCAGTTACACGGGGAACACCGGGGAGCTGTTTTTT. It translates to CASSYTGNTGELFF.

This clonotype was recorded only once. V and J are TRBV27 and TRBJ1-4; maybe TRBD1 (5 bases). The V gene lost 2 bases and the J gene lost 5 bases, with 12 bases spanning the gap. The CDR3 contains 15 residues. CDR1 MNHEY and CDR2 SMNVEV come from the germline V gene (reference sequence). CDR3 loop: CASSLRGRLNEKLFF. CDR3 sequence (DNA): TGTGCCAGCAGTTTACGGGGACGGCTGAATGAAAAACTGTTTTTT.